One sample yielded the 5 T cell receptor beta chains listed below, sequenced in a study of glioma-infiltrating T cells. The iRepertoire nested amplicon-rescue multiplex PCR amplified TCR alpha and beta CDR3s from RNA. TCRdb redid the calling of the multiplex PCR reads with MiXCR, one entry per CDR3 protein. The sample gives some 40,000 distinct CDR3 sequences, 20% to 25% of which show up once; roughly 6.1% is in the top ten. Sequenced: glioma tissue, nonneoplastic brain tissue, or PBMCs (not recorded which). Receptors were obtained from a human donor with low-grade glioma or glioblastoma, undergoing nonglioma brain surgery, or in good health (not recorded which).

This clonotype appeared many times. This chain joins TRBV10-3 and TRBJ2-3; 11 bases align to TRBD1. CDR3 length: 14 residues. V lost 6 bases, J lost 5 bases, and 4 bases stayed unmatched. The V gene's germline CDR1 is ENHRY and CDR2 SYGVKD. The DNA for the CDR3 is TGTGCCATCAGGGACAGGGGGCCAGAAGATACGCAGTATTTT. Translated, it gives CAIRDRGPEDTQYF.

This clonotype has a handful of counts. Possible read error: a much larger clone is one base away. The V gene is TRBV12-3 or TRBV12-4, the J gene TRBJ2-5; tentative D call: TRBD2 (5 bases). The germline V and J ends were trimmed by 6 bases and 3 bases, with 8 bases remaining between them. This CDR3 comprises 12 residues. The CDR3 nucleotides are TGTGCCAGCAGGGGGAGTGAAGAGACCCAGTACTTC. Amino acids: CASRGSEETQYF.

In its sample, this clonotype was seen many times. The V gene is TRBV11-2, the J gene TRBJ1-1; D unclear. Germline-derived CDR1 and CDR2 are SGHAT and FQNNGV. The CDR3 covers 13 residues. V was clipped by 6 bases and J by 0 bases, with 8 bases between them. The CDR3 bases are TGTGCCAGCAGTGATTACATGAACACTGAAGCTTTCTTT. It is translated as CASSDYMNTEAFF.

This clonotype was found many times. The chain recombines TRBV20-1 with TRBJ2-3; 11 bases are shared with TRBD1. Germline CDR1 and CDR2: DFQATT and SNEGSKA (reference sequence). The ends lost 3 bases at V and 4 bases at J; junction bases unmatched: 6. The CDR3 spans 15 residues. DNA of the CDR3: TGCAGTGCTAGCTCTGGACAGGGGGCATCAGATACGCAGTATTTT. It is translated as CSASSGQGASDTQYF.

The sample holds many counts of this clonotype. The chain couples TRBV6-6 to TRBJ1-5; tentatively, D is TRBD1 (5 bases). From germline, CDR1 is MNHNY and CDR2 SVGAGI (reference sequence). The CDR3 contains 14 residues. Trimming shortened V by 1 base and J by 5 bases, and 9 bases separated the two germline ends. The CDR3 DNA reads TGTGCCAGCAGTTACTGGGGCGGACATCAGCCCCAGCATTTT. This gives the protein CASSYWGGHQPQHF.